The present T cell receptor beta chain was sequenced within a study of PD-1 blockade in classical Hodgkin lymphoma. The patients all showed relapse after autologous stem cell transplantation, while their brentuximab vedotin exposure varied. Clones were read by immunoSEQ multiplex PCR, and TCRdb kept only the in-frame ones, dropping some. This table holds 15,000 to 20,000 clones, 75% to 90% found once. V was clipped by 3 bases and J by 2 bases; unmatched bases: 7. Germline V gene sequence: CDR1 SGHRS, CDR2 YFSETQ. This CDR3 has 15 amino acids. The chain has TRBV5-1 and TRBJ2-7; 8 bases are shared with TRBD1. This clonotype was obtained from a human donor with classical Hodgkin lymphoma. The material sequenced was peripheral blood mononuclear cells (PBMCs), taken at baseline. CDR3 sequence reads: CASSSGPGQAYEQYF. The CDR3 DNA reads TGCGCCAGCAGCTCAGGTCCGGGACAGGCCTACGAGCAGTACTTC.